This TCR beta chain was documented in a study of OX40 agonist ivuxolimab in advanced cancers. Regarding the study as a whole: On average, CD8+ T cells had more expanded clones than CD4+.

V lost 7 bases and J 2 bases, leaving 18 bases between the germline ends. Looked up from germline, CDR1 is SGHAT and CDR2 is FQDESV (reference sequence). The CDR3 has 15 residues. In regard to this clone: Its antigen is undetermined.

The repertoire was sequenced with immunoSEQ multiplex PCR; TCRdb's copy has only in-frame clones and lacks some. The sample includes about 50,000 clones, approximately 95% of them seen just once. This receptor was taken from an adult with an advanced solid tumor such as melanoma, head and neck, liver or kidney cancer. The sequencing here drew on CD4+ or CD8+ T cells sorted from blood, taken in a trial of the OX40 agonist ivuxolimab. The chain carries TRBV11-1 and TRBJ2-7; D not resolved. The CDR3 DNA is TGTGCCAGCAAGCCCCCCGGCGGAGCCCCCTACGAGCAGTACTTC. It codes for CASKPPGGAPYEQYF.